Sequencing of this T cell receptor beta chain was carried out in a study of identical twins. The V gene's germline CDR1 is SQVTM and CDR2 ANQGSEA. CDR3 length equals 12 residues. This clonotype has just a few counts. One junction end disagrees with the germline gene, perhaps due to a read error. A single record per CDR3 protein comes from TCRdb applying MiXCR to the 5' RACE reads. The sample consists of roughly 750,000 distinct CDR3 sequences, 21% of them appearing once. This sample was also put to use in a study of T cells expressing NK-cell markers.

The sequenced material came from PBMCs. The V call is TRBV29-1, the J call TRBJ1-2; 7 nucleotides line up with TRBD1. The TCR originated in a woman aged 18-35 years in good health. The CDR3, as DNA: TGCAGCGCTGAACAGGGGAGATATGGCTACACCTTC. Protein sequence: CSAEQGRYGYTF.